This T cell receptor beta chain originates from a study of blood T cell repertoires in COVID-19. Study-wide background: From T cells, B-cell-depleted T cells, or PBMCs came the material, which was cDNA or gDNA.

This CDR3 spans 14 amino acids. The germline V gene encodes CDR1 SGHAT and CDR2 FQNNGV. Trimming shortened V by 3 bases and J by 4 bases, and 9 bases separated the two germline ends. Assay used: immunoSEQ multiplex PCR; TCRdb lists only in-frame clones, some missing. The table has more than 120,000 clones, more than 70% seen once. The sequence derives from a human donor in a cohort sampled during active COVID-19. The material sequenced was peripheral blood. J is TRBJ2-2 and V is TRBV11-2; no clear D gene. The CDR3 loop reads CASSLKASTGELFF. CDR3 nucleotides: TGTGCCAGCAGCTTGAAAGCGTCCACCGGGGAGCTGTTTTTT.